A selection of T cell receptor beta chains follows, all from one sample in a study of T cell responses to AZD1222 COVID-19 vaccine. Profiling relied on immunoSEQ multiplex PCR, and the TCRdb table lists in-frame clones only, not all of them. Among about 120,000 clones, around 90% were seen once, and the ten largest hold roughly 7%. The sample was peripheral blood, taken on day 0 of AZD1222 vaccination. These receptors all come from an adult in good health. Each CDR3 is given with its conserved first and last residue. The order of the fields is J gene, CDR3 length, V gene, clone size, D gene, CDR3 DNA, CDR3 protein. A D gene is named only where the DNA matches it firmly. A row's size may be missing; if present it is once, few, many or a size class.

TRBJ2-1 | 18 | TRBV13 | - | TRBD1 | TGTGCCAGCAGCCATCCCAGCTCTCCAGGGGGTTCCTACAATGAGCAGTTCTTC | CASSHPSSPGGSYNEQFF
TRBJ1-1 | 13 | TRBV13 | - | - | TGTGCCAGCAGCCCCCGGAGGGGAACTGAAGCTTTCTTT | CASSPRRGTEAFF
TRBJ1-1 | 13 | TRBV7-9 | - | - | TGTGCCAGCAGCGTCACTACGAACACTGAAGCTTTCTTT | CASSVTTNTEAFF
TRBJ2-2 | 15 | TRBV5-4 | once | - | TGTGCCAGCAGCCGAGCAGGGGCGAACACCGGGGAGCTGTTTTTT | CASSRAGANTGELFF
TRBJ2-7 | 16 | TRBV3-1/TRBV3-2 | - | TRBD1 | TGTGCCAGCAGTGACCTACCGGGACAGGGGGCTGGGGAGCAGTACTTC | CASSDLPGQGAGEQYF
TRBJ1-5 | 13 | TRBV3-1/TRBV3-2 | - | - | TGTGCCAGCAGCCGGGCCGGCAATCAGCCCCAGCATTTT | CASSRAGNQPQHF
TRBJ1-2 | 12 | TRBV28 | - | - | TGTGCCAGCAGTTCACAGGCTGGGGGCTACACCTTC | CASSSQAGGYTF
TRBJ1-1 | 15 | TRBV11-3 | - | - | TGTGCCAGCAGCTCAGGAGACCCGGGGAGTGGTGAAGCTTTCTTT | CASSSGDPGSGEAFF
TRBJ1-1 | 15 | TRBV19 | - | TRBD1 | TGTGCCAGTAGCTACCCACAGGGGGCCAACACTGAAGCTTTCTTT | CASSYPQGANTEAFF
TRBJ2-7 | 13 | TRBV7-2 | once | - | TGTGCCAGCAGCCCGCGGAGGGCTGACGAGCAGTACTTC | CASSPRRADEQYF
TRBJ2-1 | 13 | TRBV30 | - | TRBD2 | TGTGCCTGGAGTGTCGGGGGGGGCAATGAGCAGTTCTTC | CAWSVGGGNEQFF
TRBJ2-7 | 14 | TRBV27 | few | TRBD1 | TGTGCCAGCAGTTTATCTCCTTCAGGGGGAGAGCAGTACTTC | CASSLSPSGGEQYF
TRBJ2-3 | 15 | TRBV27 | few | - | TGTGCCAGCAGTTTATACGGAATAGACACAGATACGCAGTATTTT | CASSLYGIDTDTQYF
TRBJ2-7 | 15 | TRBV18 | - | - | TGTGCCAGCTCTCCAAACGGACAGAGCTCCTACGAGCAGTACTTC | CASSPNGQSSYEQYF
TRBJ1-6 | 14 | TRBV18 | - | - | TGTGCCAGCTCACCAGGGGCCTCTAATTCACCCCTCCACTTT | CASSPGASNSPLHF
TRBJ2-2 | 14 | TRBV18 | - | - | TGTGCCAGCTCACTCCTGCCCAACACCGGGGAGCTGTTTTTT | CASSLLPNTGELFF
TRBJ1-2 | 15 | TRBV6-1 | once | - | TGTGCCAGCAGTGAAACGACAGATCGGAGGGGTGGCTACACCTTC | CASSETTDRRGGYTF
TRBJ2-1 | 15 | TRBV9 | - | TRBD2 | TGTGCCAGCAGCGTCGGGACTAGAGAAACCAATGAGCAGTTCTTC | CASSVGTRETNEQFF
TRBJ2-6 | 20 | TRBV19 | - | TRBD2 | TGTGCCAGTAGTATAGAATCGCGGGGGGCCCTCGGTGCTGGGGCCAACGTCCTGACTTTC | CASSIESRGALGAGANVLTF
TRBJ2-2 | 15 | TRBV29-1 | - | TRBD2 | TGCAGCGTCGGCCGTAGCGGGGGCCGAACCGGGGAGCTGTTTTTT | CSVGRSGGRTGELFF
TRBJ1-1 | 13 | TRBV28 | - | - | TGTGCCAGCGACAGTTCTTCAAACACTGAAGCTTTCTTT | CASDSSSNTEAFF
TRBJ2-5 | 16 | TRBV3-1/TRBV3-2 | - | TRBD1 | TGTGCCAGCAGCCAAGGGAAACAGGGGGCGGGGGAGACCCAGTACTTC | CASSQGKQGAGETQYF
TRBJ2-7 | 12 | TRBV2 | - | - | TGTGCCAGCAGAGCAGATTCCTACGAGCAGTACTTC | CASRADSYEQYF
TRBJ2-3 | 18 | TRBV5-4 | - | - | TGTGCCAGCAGCTTGTTCCCCGGGACACCTCGTAGCACAGATACGCAGTATTTT | CASSLFPGTPRSTDTQYF
TRBJ2-1 | 13 | TRBV11-2 | - | - | TGTGCCAGCAGCTTAGTGGAAGGGGGTGAGCAGTTCTTC | CASSLVEGGEQFF
TRBJ2-3 | 14 | TRBV28 | - | - | TGTGCCAGCGGGGACTGGGCTAGCACAGATACGCAGTATTTT | CASGDWASTDTQYF
TRBJ1-6 | 18 | TRBV25-1 | - | TRBD1 | TGTGCCAGCAGTGAACCACAGGGGCCTAGCTCCTATAATTCACCCCTCCACTTT | CASSEPQGPSSYNSPLHF
TRBJ1-3 | 12 | TRBV7-9 | - | - | TGTGCCAGCAGCTCCGCCCGGGACACCATATATTTT | CASSSARDTIYF
TRBJ1-1 | 17 | TRBV27 | - | - | TGTGCCAGCCGGGGAGGGGCAGGGCGGCGCATGAACACTGAAGCTTTCTTT | CASRGGAGRRMNTEAFF
TRBJ2-4 | 17 | TRBV25-1 | - | TRBD2 | TGTGCCAGCTCCCCCAGCGGGACTACACTAGCCAAAAACATTCAGTACTTC | CASSPSGTTLAKNIQYF
TRBJ1-2 | 12 | TRBV7-9 | - | - | TGTGCCAGCAGCTTAGGGGGAGGTGGCTACACCTTC | CASSLGGGGYTF
TRBJ1-4 | 15 | TRBV6-5 | few | - | TGTGCCAGCAGTCCCCGGACAGCAACTAATGAAAAACTGTTTTTT | CASSPRTATNEKLFF
TRBJ1-6 | 14 | TRBV2 | - | TRBD1 | TGTGCCAGCAGGGGACAGGGCTATAATTCACCCCTCCACTTT | CASRGQGYNSPLHF
TRBJ1-4 | 16 | TRBV3-1/TRBV3-2 | - | TRBD1 | TGTGCCAGCAGCCAGGACAGGGGGGCAACTAATGAAAAACTGTTTTTT | CASSQDRGATNEKLFF
TRBJ2-7 | 12 | TRBV27 | - | TRBD1 | TGTGCCAGCAGGACAGGGGGCGGAGAGCAGTACTTC | CASRTGGGEQYF
TRBJ1-5 | 17 | TRBV5-8 | - | TRBD1 | TGTGCCAGCAGCATGGACAGGGGGCGTGGGGGCAATCAGCCCCAGCATTTT | CASSMDRGRGGNQPQHF
TRBJ2-3 | 15 | TRBV9 | - | - | TGTGCCAGCAGCGTAAGGGCGACTAGCACAGATACGCAGTATTTT | CASSVRATSTDTQYF
TRBJ2-3 | 14 | TRBV5-1 | - | - | TGCGCCAGCAGCTTGGACCACCTCACAGATACGCAGTATTTT | CASSLDHLTDTQYF
TRBJ2-3 | 14 | TRBV4-1 | - | - | TGCGCCAGCAGCCAACCCCTTAGCGGACCTACGCAGTATTTT | CASSQPLSGPTQYF
TRBJ1-4 | 11 | TRBV21-1 | - | - | TGTGCCAGCCTAGGATGGGGAAAACTGTTTTTT | CASLGWGKLFF
TRBJ1-4 | 13 | TRBV12-3/TRBV12-4 | - | - | TGTGCCAGCAGCCCCGGACAGAACGGAAAACTGTTTTTT | CASSPGQNGKLFF
TRBJ2-7 | 13 | TRBV7-9 | - | - | TGTGCCAGCAGCCTCGTAGGAGCCTACGAGCAGTACTTC | CASSLVGAYEQYF
TRBJ1-2 | 13 | TRBV6-5 | - | - | TGTGCCAGCAGTTACGGTGGGGTTGGCGGCTACACCTTC | CASSYGGVGGYTF
TRBJ1-2 | 15 | TRBV27 | - | - | TGTGCCAGCGAAAGACACCGATTGTTGAACTATGGCTACACCTTC | CASERHRLLNYGYTF
TRBJ2-3 | 15 | TRBV2 | - | TRBD2 | TGTGCCAGCAGGGGGACTAGCGGGGGCACAGATACGCAGTATTTT | CASRGTSGGTDTQYF
TRBJ2-7 | 12 | TRBV12-3/TRBV12-4 | - | - | TGTGCCAGCAGTTTAGATCCGGAAACCTCGTACTTC | CASSLDPETSYF
TRBJ1-3 | 16 | TRBV5-8 | - | - | TGTGCCAGCAGCTTGACCGGGACGGACTCTGGAAACACCATATATTTT | CASSLTGTDSGNTIYF
TRBJ2-5 | 13 | TRBV18 | - | - | TGTGCCAGCTCACCACCTTTACGAGAGACCCAGTACTTC | CASSPPLRETQYF
TRBJ1-5 | 14 | TRBV28 | once | - | TGTGCCAGCCGGACTGGGGGGAGCAATCAGCCCCAGCATTTT | CASRTGGSNQPQHF
TRBJ2-3 | 19 | TRBV4-1 | - | TRBD2 | TGCGCCAGCAGCCAAGATCACCGGACTAGCGGGGGATTCACAGATACGCAGTATTTT | CASSQDHRTSGGFTDTQYF
TRBJ1-2 | 14 | TRBV13 | - | - | TGTGCCAGCAGCAACCGGGACACATTCTATGGCTACACCTTC | CASSNRDTFYGYTF
TRBJ1-5 | 16 | TRBV7-3 | few | - | TGTGCCAGCGAACTCTCCTACGACAGCTGCAATCAGCCCCAGCATTTT | CASELSYDSCNQPQHF
TRBJ2-3 | 18 | TRBV7-9 | few | - | TGTGCCAGCAGCTTAGTTTTCGGTGCATCGGGGTACGCAGATACGCAGTATTTT | CASSLVFGASGYADTQYF
TRBJ1-1 | 15 | TRBV28 | - | - | TGTGCCACCAACCGCCCCGGGATTTCGAACACTGAAGCTTTCTTT | CATNRPGISNTEAFF
TRBJ1-1 | 14 | TRBV5-1 | - | TRBD1 | TGCGCCAGCACCAGGACAGGGGGAAGCACTGAAGCTTTCTTT | CASTRTGGSTEAFF
TRBJ2-7 | 12 | TRBV2 | - | - | TGTGCCAGCAGGGAGGACAGTGGTGAGCAGTACTTC | CASREDSGEQYF